This TCR beta chain comes out of a study of T cell responses to AZD1222 COVID-19 vaccine. Study findings and constraints: Recipients of two AZD1222 doses showed rising Spike-specific TCR breadth and depth. Dominant at 160-218 and 743-854, vaccine-associated CD4 TCRs also spanned spike.

Germline CDR1 LNHDA, CDR2 SQIVND (reference sequence). The CDR3 has 14 residues. V lost 3 bases, J lost 0 bases, and 6 bases lay in between. Worth noting for this clone: Its cognate antigen is unknown.

Second doses that came at about 4 or about 12 weeks were put together. Assay: immunoSEQ multiplex PCR; the TCRdb copy retains only in-frame clones and omits some. The data hold over 100,000 clones, with roughly 91% observed a single time. Specimen: peripheral blood, collected 28 days after the second AZD1222 dose. The TCR originated in an adult who received the AZD1222 COVID-19 vaccine. The chain uses TRBV19 and TRBJ1-5; no clear D gene. CDR3 sequence reads: CASSIKVSNQPQHF. CDR3 bases: TGTGCCAGTAGTATTAAAGTTAGCAATCAGCCCCAGCATTTT.